A single sample is the source of the 18 T cell receptor beta chains below, sequenced in a study of response to subunit inactivated influenza vaccine. TCRdb independently ran MiXCR on the RT-PCR reads; one entry per CDR3 protein. The sample records around 160,000 distinct CDR3 sequences, about a tenth being singletons. The sample in question was non-naive T cells sorted from PBMCs, obtained roughly 46 days after vaccination. Receptors originate from a man aged 45-60 years who received an inactivated influenza vaccine.

This clonotype was seen more than once but under ten times. This chain uses TRBV7-2 with TRBJ2-3; a possible D gene is TRBD2 (5 bases). V was shortened by 6 bases and J by 3 bases, with 16 bases between the two germline ends. The CDR3 is 15 amino acids. From germline, CDR1 is SGHTA and CDR2 FQGNSA. CDR3 sequence (DNA): TGTGCCAGCAGTTCGAAGAGGGCGAGTACAGATACGCAGTATTTT. Translation: CASSSKRASTDTQYF.

V gene TRBV3-1 combines with J gene TRBJ1-2; the D is unclear. CDR3 length equals 15 residues. V was shortened by 1 base and J by 4 bases, with 13 bases between the two germline ends. Germline V gives CDR1 LGHDT, CDR2 YNNKEL (reference sequence). The CDR3 nucleotides read TGTGCCAGCAGCCAAGGTCTGAGGCACCTCTATGGCTACACCTTC. Translation: CASSQGLRHLYGYTF.

This clonotype has more than one count but fewer than ten. The chain recombines TRBV18 with TRBJ2-5; D gene ambiguous. Germline CDR1 is KGHSH and CDR2 is LQKENI. The V end was cut by 1 base, the J end by 2 bases, with 5 bases between. The CDR3 is 13 residues long. CDR3 in amino acids: CASSPRAQETQYF. The CDR3 DNA reads as TGTGCCAGCTCACCACGAGCGCAAGAGACCCAGTACTTC.

In its sample, this clonotype was seen a few times. Lacking the conserved final phenylalanine or tryptophan, this CDR3 likely reflects a read error. This sequence joins TRBV29-1 and TRBJ2-7; tentatively, D is TRBD1 (6 bases). Germline loops: CDR1 SQVTM, CDR2 ANQGSEA. The length of the CDR3 is 15 residues. Trimming removed 0 bases from V and 3 bases from J, with 15 bases in between. The CDR3 nucleotides are TGCAGCGTTGAAGAGAGGGGGAGCCAGGACTACGAGCAGTACTTA. Residues: CSVEERGSQDYEQYL.

This clonotype was seen more than once but under ten times. V is TRBV5-5 and J is TRBJ1-5, with 8 bases matching TRBD1. The ends lost 2 bases at V and 3 bases at J; junction bases unmatched: 4. CDR3 length equals 15 residues. Germline V lookup: CDR1 SGHKS, CDR2 YYEKEE (reference sequence). CDR3 sequence reads: CASSFWTGINQPQHF. Here the CDR3 DNA reads TGTGCCAGCAGCTTTTGGACAGGGATCAATCAGCCCCAGCATTTT. Full variable domain (missing parts from reference TRBV5-5 and TRBJ1-5): DAGVTQSPTHLIKTRGQQVTLRCSPISGHKSVSWYQQVLGQGPQFIFQYYEKEERGRGNFPDRFSARQFPNYSSELNVNALLLGDSALYLCASSFWTGINQPQHFGDGTRLSIL.

The rearrangement uses TRBV7-6 and TRBJ2-4; the D is unclear. CDR1 SGHVS and CDR2 FNYEAQ come from the germline V gene. The CDR3 spans 16 residues. Trimming removed 5 bases from V and 0 bases from J, with 14 bases in between. In DNA, the CDR3 is TGTGCCAGCAGCCCGGGTCAGGCAATAGCCAAAAACATTCAGTACTTC. Residues: CASSPGQAIAKNIQYF. Supplemented by reference TRBV7-6 and TRBJ2-4, the full variable domain reads GAGVSQSPRYKVTKRGQDVALRCDPISGHVSLYWYRQALGQGPEFLTYFNYEAQQDKSGLPNDRFSAERPEGSISTLTIQRTEQRDSAMYRCASSPGQAIAKNIQYFGAGTRLSVL.

This sequence joins TRBV6-1 and TRBJ1-5; D possibly corresponds to TRBD1 (5 bases). Looked up from germline, CDR1 is MNHNS and CDR2 is SASEGT. The V gene lost 9 bases and the J gene lost 8 bases, with 11 bases spanning the gap. The CDR3 totals 11 residues. The CDR3 nucleotides are TGTGCCAGGTCTGGGGGGAAGCCCCAGCATTTT. Translated: CARSGGKPQHF.

V is TRBV12-3 or TRBV12-4 and J is TRBJ1-5; D not certain. The length of the CDR3 is 13 residues. V was clipped by 4 bases and J by 2 bases, with 6 bases between them. The CDR3 spells CASSSEGNQPQHF. For the CDR3, the DNA is TGTGCCAGCAGTTCTGAGGGCAATCAGCCCCAGCATTTT.

This clonotype has a count of ten or more. The V call is TRBV20-1, the J call TRBJ1-5; D unresolved. Trimming removed 0 bases at V and 0 bases at J, with 0 bases between. The V gene's germline CDR1 is DFQATT and CDR2 SNEGSKA (reference sequence). This CDR3 has 12 amino acids. In DNA form, the CDR3 reads TGCAGTGCTAGAGATAGCAATCAGCCCCAGCATTTT. Translated, it gives CSARDSNQPQHF.

In regard to this clonotype: A read error may be the cause here, since a much bigger clone is one base away. This chain joins TRBV11-2 and TRBJ2-5; 7 nucleotides line up with TRBD1. With 5 bases clipped from V and 3 bases from J, the junction kept 18 bases outside the gene matches. The germline CDR1 and CDR2 sequences are SGHAT and FQNNGV. This CDR3 has 18 residues. For the CDR3, the DNA is TGTGCCAGCAGCCCACAATCCCGGGACAGCAGAATCAAAGAGACCCAGTACTTC. It codes for CASSPQSRDSRIKETQYF.

This clonotype was observed many times. The chain's CDR3 is CASSPSTLGYTNTGELFF. CDR3 sequence (DNA): TGTGCCAGCTCACCTAGCACGCTAGGATACACGAACACCGGGGAGCTGTTTTTT. The rearrangement uses TRBV18 and TRBJ2-2, with D uncertain. V was pared by 3 bases and J by 0 bases, with 17 bases between. The germline V gene has CDR1 KGHSH and CDR2 LQKENI. The CDR3 has 18 amino acids.

This clonotype was observed at least ten times. This chain uses TRBV24-1 with TRBJ2-3; D is unclear. The CDR3 totals 12 residues. Looked up from germline, CDR1 is KGHDR and CDR2 is SFDVKD. The V and J ends lost 0 bases and 5 bases respectively, with 2 bases between them. CDR3 region: CATSDLGDTQYF. Here the CDR3 DNA reads TGTGCCACCAGTGATTTGGGAGATACGCAGTATTTT.

This clonotype showed up just a few times. This sequence joins TRBV12-3 or TRBV12-4 and TRBJ2-1; no firm D call. The CDR3 covers 13 residues. The V and J ends lost 3 bases and 6 bases respectively, with 9 bases between them. CDR3 in DNA: TGTGCCAGCAGTTTTGCAGGACCCAATGAGCAGTTCTTC. Protein product: CASSFAGPNEQFF.

This rearrangement joins TRBV5-1 to TRBJ2-3; 12 nucleotides match TRBD1. This CDR3 is built from 16 residues. Unmatched junction bases numbered 5, after V lost 2 bases and J lost 4 bases. CDR1 and CDR2 from the germline V gene are SGHRS and YFSETQ. CDR3 sequence: CASSFGTGGRADTQYF. DNA of the CDR3: TGCGCCAGCAGCTTTGGGACAGGGGGCCGGGCAGATACGCAGTATTTT.

V gene TRBV5-1 combines with J gene TRBJ1-1; no definite D call. CDR1 is SGHRS and CDR2 is YFSETQ in the germline V gene. The CDR3 totals 14 residues. Trimming pared 2 bases from V and 1 base from J, leaving 9 bases between. The CDR3 loop reads CASSFLAGNTEAFF. CDR3 in DNA: TGCGCCAGCAGCTTCCTAGCGGGGAACACTGAAGCTTTCTTT.

The gene calls are TRBV6-2 or TRBV6-3 and TRBJ2-1; TRBD2 aligns across 10 bases. Germline lookup yields CDR1 MNHEY and CDR2 SVGEGT. The CDR3 loop spans 16 amino acids. V was clipped by 6 bases and J by 3 bases; unmatched bases: 8. The CDR3 DNA reads TGTGCCAGCAGATCCCTTAGCGGGAGGTACTACAATGAGCAGTTCTTC. Translation gives CASRSLSGRYYNEQFF.

The chain recombines TRBV2 with TRBJ2-7, with 7 bases fitting TRBD1. Looked up from germline, CDR1 is SNHLY and CDR2 is FYNNEI. The CDR3 covers 14 residues. V gave up 7 bases and J gave up 2 bases; unmatched junction bases: 8. DNA for the CDR3: TGTGCCAGCACCCGACAGGGTCAGACCTACGAGCAGTACTTC. Residues: CASTRQGQTYEQYF.

This clonotype showed up just a few times. The chain recombines TRBV7-8 with TRBJ2-2; the D gene could be TRBD1 or TRBD2 (6 bases each). Between the trimmed V and J ends, which lost 5 bases and 6 bases, there was a span of 16 bases. Germline loops: CDR1 SGHVS, CDR2 FQNEAQ. The CDR3 has 15 amino acids. The CDR3 reads CASSKVRGQSGELFF. DNA for the CDR3: TGTGCCAGCAGCAAAGTCCGGGGGCAATCCGGGGAGCTGTTTTTT. Full variable domain (remainder filled in from reference TRBV7-8 and TRBJ2-2): GAGVSQSPRYKVAKRGQDVALRCDPISGHVSLFWYQQALGQGPEFLTYFQNEAQLDKSGLPSDRFFAERPEGSVSTLKIQRTQQEDSAVYLCASSKVRGQSGELFFGEGSRLTVL.